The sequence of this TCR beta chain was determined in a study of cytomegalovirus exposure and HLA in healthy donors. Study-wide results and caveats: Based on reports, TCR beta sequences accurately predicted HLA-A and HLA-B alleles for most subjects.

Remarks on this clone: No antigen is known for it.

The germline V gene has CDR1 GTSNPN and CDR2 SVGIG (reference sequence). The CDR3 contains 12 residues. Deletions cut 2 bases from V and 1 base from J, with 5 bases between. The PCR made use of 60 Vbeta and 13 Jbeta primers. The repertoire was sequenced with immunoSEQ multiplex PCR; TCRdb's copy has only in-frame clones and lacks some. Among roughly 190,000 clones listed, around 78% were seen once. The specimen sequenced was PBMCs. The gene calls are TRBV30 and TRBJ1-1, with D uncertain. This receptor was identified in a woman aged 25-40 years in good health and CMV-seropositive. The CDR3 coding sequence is TGTGCCTGGAGTAACAGGAACACTGAAGCTTTCTTT. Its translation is CAWSNRNTEAFF.